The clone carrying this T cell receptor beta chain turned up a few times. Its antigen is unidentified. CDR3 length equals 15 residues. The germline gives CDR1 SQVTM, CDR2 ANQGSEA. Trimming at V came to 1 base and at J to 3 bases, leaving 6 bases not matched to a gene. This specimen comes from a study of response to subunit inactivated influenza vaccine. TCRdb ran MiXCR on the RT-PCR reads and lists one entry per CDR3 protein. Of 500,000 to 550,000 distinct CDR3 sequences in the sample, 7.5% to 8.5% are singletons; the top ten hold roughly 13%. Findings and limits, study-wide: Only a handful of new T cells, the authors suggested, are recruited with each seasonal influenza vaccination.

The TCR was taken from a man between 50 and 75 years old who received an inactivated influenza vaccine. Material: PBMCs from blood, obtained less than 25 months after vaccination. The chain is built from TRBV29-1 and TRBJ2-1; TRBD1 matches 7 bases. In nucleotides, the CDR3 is TGCAGCGTTGAAGGGCCAGGGGGAATCTACAATGAGCAGTTCTTC. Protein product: CSVEGPGGIYNEQFF.